Presented here are 29 T cell receptor beta chains from one specimen sequenced in a study of cytomegalovirus exposure and HLA in healthy donors. Researchers ran the PCR with 60 Vbeta and 13 Jbeta primers. Measured with immunoSEQ multiplex PCR; TCRdb has only the in-frame clones, and not every one. In the table there are about 140,000 clones, around 80% of which are singletons. The sequenced sample consisted of PBMCs. These receptors all come from a man aged 18 to 35 in good health and CMV-seropositive.

In the case of this clone: No DNA is shown, since the ends of the CDR3 on it are uncertain; the CDR3 is the one TCRdb lists. J is TRBJ2-5 and V is TRBV19; TRBD2 is taken as the D call from the table, unchecked against the DNA. Germline loops: CDR1 LNHDA, CDR2 SQIVND (reference sequence). The CDR3 length equals 14 residues, ends included. Here the CDR3 reads CASTSGLLQETQYF.

The CDR3 protein is CASSVVYEQFF. In DNA form, the CDR3 reads TGTGCCAGCAGTGTAGTATATGAGCAGTTCTTC. The J gene is TRBJ2-1, the V gene TRBV6-1; D is uncertain. The germline CDR1 and CDR2 sequences are MNHNS and SASEGT. V shed 4 bases and J shed 8 bases, with 6 bases lying between them. The CDR3 is 11 amino acids.

The chain carries TRBV28 and TRBJ2-3; 8 positions match TRBD2. The germline gives CDR1 MDHEN, CDR2 SYDVKM. Trimming removed 5 bases from V and 3 bases from J; junction bases left unmatched: 7. The CDR3 loop spans 15 amino acids. CDR3 nucleotides: TGTGCCAGCAGTCTCCTAGCGGGCCCAACAGATACGCAGTATTTT. It yields the protein CASSLLAGPTDTQYF.

This clone was detected only once. The chain is built from TRBV4-2 and TRBJ2-7, with D possibly matching TRBD2 (5 bases). The CDR3 spans 15 residues. Germline loops: CDR1 LGHNA, CDR2 YNFKEQ. V shed 1 base and J shed 6 bases, with 16 bases lying between them. The CDR3 reads CASSQAEGETGEQYF. In DNA form, the CDR3 reads TGTGCCAGCAGCCAAGCAGAGGGAGAAACGGGCGAGCAGTACTTC.

The CDR3 DNA sequence: TGTGCCAGCTCCCTCGGACAGGGGACGACCTACGAGCAGTACTTC. Translated: CASSLGQGTTYEQYF. This chain connects TRBV18 to TRBJ2-7; TRBD1 aligns across 9 bases. Germline V gene sequence: CDR1 KGHSH, CDR2 LQKENI. V shed 6 bases, J shed 2 bases, and the junction held 8 bases outside the gene matches. The CDR3 is made up of 15 amino acids.

The chain links TRBV6-6 to TRBJ1-1, with 8 bases that match TRBD1. V shed 5 bases, J shed 1 base, and the junction held 9 bases outside the gene matches. CDR1 and CDR2 from the germline V gene are MNHNY and SVGAGI (reference sequence). This CDR3 has 16 amino acids. The CDR3 loop reads CASSRQGSRENTEAFF. CDR3 nucleotide sequence: TGTGCCAGCAGTAGACAGGGGTCCAGGGAGAACACTGAAGCTTTCTTT.

This clone has a single count. V and J are TRBV6-5 and TRBJ2-7, with TRBD1 matching 8 bases. The CDR3 spans 12 residues. V gave up 5 bases and J gave up 6 bases; unmatched junction bases: 3. Per the germline V gene, CDR1 is MNHEY and CDR2 is SVGAGI. CDR3 nucleotide sequence: TGTGCCAGCAGTCGACAGGGGAGCGAGCAGTACTTC. This sequence encodes CASSRQGSEQYF.

There are a few counts of this clone. The J gene is TRBJ1-1, the V gene TRBV2; D gene ambiguous. Trimming removed 7 bases from V and 1 base from J, with 16 bases in between. The CDR3 has 15 residues. CDR1 is SNHLY, CDR2 FYNNEI, per germline. The chain's CDR3 is CASKEGVMENTEAFF. Written as DNA, the CDR3 is TGTGCCAGCAAGGAGGGCGTTATGGAGAACACTGAAGCTTTCTTT.

The V call is TRBV5-6, the J call TRBJ2-4; D remains unclear. With 0 bases removed from V and 1 base from J, the gap between germline ends came to 5 bases. Germline CDR1 and CDR2: SGHDT and YYEEEE. The CDR3 is 14 residues long. CDR3 residues: CASSLAGAKNIQYF. Here the CDR3 DNA reads TGTGCCAGCAGCTTGGCCGGGGCCAAAAACATTCAGTACTTC.

The chain joins TRBV6-5 to TRBJ2-3, with a tentative D call TRBD2 (6 bases). CDR3 length: 13 amino acids. Trimming pared 8 bases from V and 3 bases from J, leaving 12 bases between. Germline-derived CDR1 and CDR2 are MNHEY and SVGAGI. CDR3: CASRGTGTDTQYF. CDR3 in DNA: TGTGCCAGCCGGGGGACCGGAACAGATACGCAGTATTTT.

V gene TRBV7-6 combines with J gene TRBJ2-4; 7 bases agree with TRBD1. The length of the CDR3 is 18 residues. CDR1 and CDR2 from the germline V gene are SGHVS and FNYEAQ. V lost 4 bases to trimming and J lost 0 bases; unmatched junction nucleotides: 12. The CDR3 region is CASSSSDRDRIAKNIQYF. CDR3 DNA sequence: TGTGCCAGCAGCTCGTCAGACCGGGACAGAATAGCCAAAAACATTCAGTACTTC.

The V gene is TRBV4-1, the J gene TRBJ1-1; TRBD1 matches at 9 bases. This CDR3 is 16 amino acids long. CDR1 MGHRA and CDR2 YSYEKL come from the germline V gene. The J segment lost 0 bases and the V segment lost 4 bases, leaving 6 bases of the junction unmatched. The CDR3 DNA reads TGCGCCAGCAGCCGCGGGACAGGGAGGGTGAACACTGAAGCTTTCTTT. Protein sequence: CASSRGTGRVNTEAFF.

This chain joins TRBV2 and TRBJ2-7; 16 bases are a match to TRBD2. Germline V gene sequence: CDR1 SNHLY, CDR2 FYNNEI. This CDR3 has 17 amino acids. Unmatched junction bases numbered 7, after V lost 5 bases and J lost 3 bases. CDR3 bases: TGTGCCAGCAGTAACCCGGGACTAGCGGGAGGGAACTACGAGCAGTACTTC. It codes for CASSNPGLAGGNYEQYF. Based on the CDR3 plus reference TRBV2 and TRBJ2-7, the full variable domain is EPEVTQTPSHQVTQMGQEVILRCVPISNHLYFYWYRQILGQKVEFLVSFYNNEISEKSEIFDDQFSVERPDGSNFTLKIRSTKLEDSAMYFCASSNPGLAGGNYEQYFGPGTRLTVT.

DNA for the CDR3: TGTGCCACCCAGAAACTCCCGGGGAAGCTATATGGCTACACCTTC. It specifies CATQKLPGKLYGYTF. This chain joins TRBV19 and TRBJ1-2; D remains unclear. The CDR3 runs 15 residues. Germline CDR1 and CDR2: LNHDA and SQIVND (reference sequence). V shed 10 bases and J shed 5 bases, with 23 bases lying between them. Full variable domain (missing parts from reference TRBV19 and TRBJ1-2): DGGITQSPKYLFRKEGQNVTLSCEQNLNHDAMYWYRQDPGQGLRLIYYSQIVNDFQKGDIAEGYSVSREKKESFPLTVTSAQKNPTAFYLCATQKLPGKLYGYTFGSGTRLTVV.

V and J are TRBV6-4 and TRBJ1-5; tentatively, D is TRBD1 (5 bases). V was trimmed by 4 bases and J by 4 bases, leaving 11 bases between them. The CDR3 is 14 residues long. The V gene's germline CDR1 is MRHNA and CDR2 SNTAGT. CDR3 DNA sequence: TGTGCCAGCAGTGTGATCCAGGGAAATCAGCCCCAGCATTTT. Encoded protein: CASSVIQGNQPQHF.

The chain has TRBV4-2 and TRBJ1-4, with a tentative D call TRBD1 (5 bases). The CDR3 is made up of 14 amino acids. Germline V lookup: CDR1 LGHNA, CDR2 YNFKEQ. The germline V and J ends were trimmed by 6 bases and 1 base, with 9 bases remaining between them. The CDR3 here is CASRRGGTNEKLFF. CDR3 sequence (DNA): TGTGCCAGCAGACGGGGGGGAACTAATGAAAAACTGTTTTTT.

The J gene is TRBJ2-3, the V gene TRBV4-1, with 12 nucleotides matching TRBD2. The junction had 5 bases not matched to a gene; V was cut back by 5 bases and J by 2 bases. The germline CDR1 and CDR2 sequences are MGHRA and YSYEKL. The CDR3 loop spans 16 amino acids. CDR3 sequence reads: CASSRGTSGYTDTQYF. In DNA form, the CDR3 reads TGCGCCAGCAGCAGGGGGACTAGCGGGTACACAGATACGCAGTATTTT.

This chain connects TRBV2 to TRBJ1-5; tentative D call: TRBD1 (6 bases). The V gene's germline CDR1 is SNHLY and CDR2 FYNNEI. V was clipped by 6 bases and J by 2 bases, with 29 bases between them. The CDR3 has 20 amino acids. The CDR3 DNA follows: TGTGCCAGCAGGAGAAGAATGGCGAAGGACAGATCGTTTCGCAATCAGCCCCAGCATTTT. This encodes CASRRRMAKDRSFRNQPQHF.

CDR3 sequence: CARSSFHNPDKANYGYTF. Here the CDR3 DNA reads TGTGCCAGAAGCTCCTTCCATAATCCGGACAAAGCTAACTATGGCTACACCTTC. The V call is TRBV5-3, the J call TRBJ1-2; D is perhaps TRBD1 (5 bases). TRBV5-3 is noted as an ORF with a role that remains uncertain. V was cut by 3 bases and J by 0 bases, with 21 bases left in between. This CDR3 is 18 amino acids long.

This clone was detected only once. The chain uses TRBV4-1 and TRBJ1-2, with TRBD1 matching 8 bases. V shed 9 bases and J 2 bases; nucleotides not matched to a gene: 5. The CDR3 contains 13 residues. CDR1 is MGHRA, CDR2 YSYEKL, per germline. The CDR3 loop reads CASRQGINYGYTF. For the CDR3, the DNA is TGCGCCAGTAGACAGGGGATAAACTATGGCTACACCTTC.

The chain has TRBV6-5 and TRBJ2-5; the D gene is possibly TRBD1 (6 bases). The CDR3 is 13 residues long. Per germline, CDR1 MNHEY and CDR2 SVGAGI. V was clipped by 7 bases and J by 7 bases, with 16 bases between them. CDR3 in amino acids: CASNLQKGGTQYF. CDR3 coding DNA: TGTGCCAGCAATCTACAGAAAGGGGGGACCCAGTACTTC.

The chain employs TRBV29-1 and TRBJ2-1; the match to TRBD1 covers 7 bases. After removal of 7 bases from V and 5 bases from J, the junction contained 14 bases not matched to a gene. CDR1 is SQVTM and CDR2 is ANQGSEA in the germline V gene. This CDR3 region has 15 residues. CDR3 sequence: CSAALPGQLNNEQFF. The CDR3 coding sequence is TGCAGCGCCGCTTTACCGGGACAGCTAAACAATGAGCAGTTCTTC.

CDR3 in amino acids: CASSLWGERSYEQYF. The CDR3 nucleotides are TGTGCCAGCAGTTTATGGGGGGAGCGCTCCTACGAGCAGTACTTC. The genes are TRBV27 and TRBJ2-7, with D possibly TRBD2 on 6 matching bases. The germline CDR1 and CDR2 sequences are MNHEY and SMNVEV (reference sequence). V lost 1 base, J lost 0 bases, and 10 bases lay in between. The CDR3 sequence is 15 residues long.

CDR3 sequence: CASSQGADSKTYGYTF. The DNA of the CDR3 is TGCGCCAGCAGCCAAGGGGCTGACAGTAAGACCTATGGCTACACCTTC. The chain employs TRBV4-1 and TRBJ1-2, with D perhaps matching TRBD1 (5 bases). The CDR3 runs 16 residues. The ends were cut back, 1 base at V and 4 bases at J, with 16 bases in the middle. Germline V lookup: CDR1 MGHRA, CDR2 YSYEKL.

The CDR3 loop is CASTGLAGGIYEQYF. DNA of the CDR3: TGTGCCAGCACAGGACTAGCGGGAGGGATCTACGAGCAGTACTTC. The genes are TRBV6-1 and TRBJ2-7; 15 nucleotides line up with TRBD2. The CDR3 spans 15 residues. Trimming cost V 7 bases and J 3 bases; bases outside gene matches: 4. The V gene's germline CDR1 is MNHNS and CDR2 SASEGT.

The J gene is TRBJ1-2, the V gene TRBV6-6, with 8 nucleotides matching TRBD1. J was trimmed by 6 bases and V by 6 bases; bases with no gene match: 6. CDR1 and CDR2 (germline): MNHNY, SVGAGI (reference sequence). The CDR3 is 13 amino acids. In DNA form, the CDR3 reads TGTGCCAGCAGCTTTGGACAGGGAGATGGCTACACCTTC. Translated, it gives CASSFGQGDGYTF.

This clone was seen a single time. CDR3 protein: CAISVWGEGLGDEQFF. The CDR3 nucleotides read TGTGCCATCAGTGTTTGGGGGGAGGGCCTCGGAGATGAGCAGTTCTTC. The chain recombines TRBV10-3 with TRBJ2-1; TRBD2 matches at 7 bases. V lost 4 bases, J lost 8 bases, and 14 bases stayed unmatched. Germline V gene lookup returns CDR1 ENHRY and CDR2 SYGVKD. The CDR3 runs to 16 residues.

This sequence joins TRBV29-1 and TRBJ2-3; 7 positions agree with TRBD1. The CDR3 consists of 15 residues. CDR1 is SQVTM and CDR2 is ANQGSEA in the germline V gene. V was clipped by 1 base and J by 4 bases; unmatched bases: 8. The CDR3 sequence is CSVEVTGVTADTQYF. DNA of the CDR3: TGCAGCGTTGAAGTCACAGGGGTTACTGCAGATACGCAGTATTTT.

This chain connects TRBV28 to TRBJ1-5, with a possible D match to TRBD1 (6 bases). V was cut by 5 bases and J by 1 base, with 12 bases left in between. Germline values: CDR1 MDHEN, CDR2 SYDVKM. This CDR3 has 15 amino acids. CDR3 protein: CASSAGQQSNQPQHF. CDR3 in DNA: TGTGCCAGCAGTGCTGGACAGCAGAGCAATCAGCCCCAGCATTTT.